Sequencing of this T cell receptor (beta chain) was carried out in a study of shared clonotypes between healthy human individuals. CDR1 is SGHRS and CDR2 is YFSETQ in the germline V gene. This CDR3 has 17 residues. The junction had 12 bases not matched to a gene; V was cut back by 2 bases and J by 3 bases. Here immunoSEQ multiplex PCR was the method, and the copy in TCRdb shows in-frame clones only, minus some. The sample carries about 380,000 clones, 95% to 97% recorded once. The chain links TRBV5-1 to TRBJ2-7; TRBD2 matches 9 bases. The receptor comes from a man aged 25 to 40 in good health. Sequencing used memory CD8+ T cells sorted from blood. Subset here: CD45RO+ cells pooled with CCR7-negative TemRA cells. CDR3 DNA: TGCGCCAGCAGCTTATCAACGTTAGCGGGAGCTTTCTACGAGCAGTACTTC. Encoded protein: CASSLSTLAGAFYEQYF.